This T cell receptor beta chain was retrieved from a study of T cells in narcolepsy. Regarding the study as a whole: Blood of same and different patients, but not healthy controls, reportedly held recurring autoreactive clonotypes. Comparing one patient's CSF and blood CD4+ clonotypes highlighted HCRT- and TRIB2-specific autoreactive clonotypes. Autoreactive clone sequences were missing from some blood memory CD4+ repertoires.

Generated by immunoSEQ multiplex PCR, the TCRdb table keeps only in-frame clones and is missing some. The data hold more than 30,000 clones, with 83% observed a single time. As to this clone: Its antigen is unidentified.

Source material: CD45RA- memory CD4+ T cells from PBMCs. The receptor's source is a human donor with narcolepsy.

CDR3 sequence reads: CASSQTPKFTGYNEQFF. CDR3 in DNA: TGTGCCAGCAGCCAAACCCCCAAGTTCACCGGCTACAATGAGCAGTTCTTC. The chain uses TRBV14 and TRBJ2-1; no clear D gene. CDR3 length: 17 amino acids. V lost 2 bases and J lost 3, with 17 bases in between. Germline V gene data show CDR1 as SGHDN and CDR2 as FVKESK. The entire variable domain, with the rest obtained from reference TRBV14 and TRBJ2-1, is as follows: EAGVTQFPSHSVIEKGQTVTLRCDPISGHDNLYWYRRVMGKEIKFLLHFVKESKQDESGMPNNRFLAERTGGTYSTLKVQPAELEDSGVYFCASSQTPKFTGYNEQFFGPGTRLTVL.